This T cell receptor beta chain is drawn from a study of control samples from healthy donors and cancer patients. Assay used: immunoSEQ multiplex PCR; TCRdb lists only in-frame clones, some missing. The sample has 150,000 to 200,000 clones, around 92% seen once. The origin of this receptor is a woman in her 30s in good health. Sequencing was performed on blood.

CDR3 sequence: CASSLGVGEQFF. Here the CDR3 DNA reads TGTGCCAGCAGCTTGGGGGTTGGCGAGCAGTTCTTC. V usage is TRBV7-2 and J usage is TRBJ2-1; D may match TRBD1 or TRBD2 (5 bases each). V was shortened by 3 bases and J by 10 bases, with 10 bases between the two germline ends. The CDR3 sequence is 12 residues long. Germline CDR1 reads SGHTA; CDR2 reads FQGNSA.